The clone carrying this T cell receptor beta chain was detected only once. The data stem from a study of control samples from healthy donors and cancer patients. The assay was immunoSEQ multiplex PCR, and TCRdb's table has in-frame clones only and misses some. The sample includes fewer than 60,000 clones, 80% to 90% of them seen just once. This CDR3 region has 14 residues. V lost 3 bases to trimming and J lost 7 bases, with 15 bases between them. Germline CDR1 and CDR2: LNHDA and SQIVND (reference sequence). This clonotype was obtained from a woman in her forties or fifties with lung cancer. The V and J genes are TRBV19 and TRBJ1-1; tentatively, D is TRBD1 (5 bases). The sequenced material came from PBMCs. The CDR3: CASSITGTAYEAFF. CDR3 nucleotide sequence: TGTGCCAGTAGTATCACCGGGACGGCGTATGAAGCTTTCTTT.